The text below deals with one T cell receptor (beta chain). The sample comes from a study of cytomegalovirus exposure and HLA in healthy donors. Study-wide background: Some 85 million unique TCRs, all from HLA-typed donors, were included in an early release of the data.

60 Vbeta and 13 Jbeta primers were used in PCR. Data came from immunoSEQ multiplex PCR; TCRdb stores just in-frame clones and leaves some out. The sample includes some 170,000 clones, 60% to 80% of them seen just once. The CDR3 runs 15 residues. Germline loops: CDR1 SNHLY, CDR2 FYNNEI. V was shortened by 11 bases and J by 5 bases, with 21 bases between the two germline ends. This sequence originates from a man aged 18 to 29 in good health and CMV-seropositive. Sequencing was done on a sample of PBMCs. The V and J genes are TRBV2 and TRBJ2-2; unclear D gene. In DNA form, the CDR3 reads TGTGCCGCCGCGCCCCCCGGTTCACGGACCGGGGAGCTGTTTTTT. This encodes CAAAPPGSRTGELFF.